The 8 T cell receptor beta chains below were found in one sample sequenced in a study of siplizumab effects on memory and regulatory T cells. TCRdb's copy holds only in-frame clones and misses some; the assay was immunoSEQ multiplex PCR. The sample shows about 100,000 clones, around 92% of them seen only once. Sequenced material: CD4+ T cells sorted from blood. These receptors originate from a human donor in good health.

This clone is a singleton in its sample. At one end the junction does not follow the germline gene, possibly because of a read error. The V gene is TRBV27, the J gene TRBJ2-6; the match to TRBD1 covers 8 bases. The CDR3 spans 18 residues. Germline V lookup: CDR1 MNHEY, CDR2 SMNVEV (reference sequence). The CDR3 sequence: CASSLKDRVLTGANVPTF. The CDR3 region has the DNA TGTGCCAGCAGTTTAAAGGACAGGGTTTTAACTGGGGCCAACGTCCCGACTTTC.

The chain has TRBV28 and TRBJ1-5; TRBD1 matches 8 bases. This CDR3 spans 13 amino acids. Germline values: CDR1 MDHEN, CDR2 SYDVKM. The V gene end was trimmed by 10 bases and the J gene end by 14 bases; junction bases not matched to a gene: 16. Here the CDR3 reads CATLAGGKPSKHF. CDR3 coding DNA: TGTGCCACGCTCGCAGGGGGCAAACCCAGCAAGCATTTT.

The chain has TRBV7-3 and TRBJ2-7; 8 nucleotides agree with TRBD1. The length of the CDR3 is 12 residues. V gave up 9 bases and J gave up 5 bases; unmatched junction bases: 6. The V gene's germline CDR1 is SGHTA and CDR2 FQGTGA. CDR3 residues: CARSRGLNEQYF. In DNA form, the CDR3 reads TGTGCCAGGAGCAGGGGGCTTAACGAGCAGTACTTC.

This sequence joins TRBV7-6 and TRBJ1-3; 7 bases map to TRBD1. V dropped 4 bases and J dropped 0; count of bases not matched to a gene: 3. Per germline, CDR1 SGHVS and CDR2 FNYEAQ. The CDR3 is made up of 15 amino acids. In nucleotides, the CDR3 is TGTGCCAGCAGCTCAGGGGGTAACTCTGGAAACACCATATATTTT. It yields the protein CASSSGGNSGNTIYF.

The CDR3 DNA reads TGCAGCGTCGGGGGACGGTCCTATGGCTACACCTTC. Amino acid sequence: CSVGGRSYGYTF. The chain is built from TRBV29-1 and TRBJ1-2; D might be TRBD1 (5 bases). Germline lookup yields CDR1 SQVTM and CDR2 ANQGSEA. V gave up 6 bases and J gave up 4 bases, with 12 bases separating them. The CDR3 contains 12 residues.

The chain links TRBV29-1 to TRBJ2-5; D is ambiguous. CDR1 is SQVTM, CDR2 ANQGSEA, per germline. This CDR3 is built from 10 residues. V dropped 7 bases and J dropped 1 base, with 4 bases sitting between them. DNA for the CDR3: TGCAGCGCCAGCCAAGAGACCCAGTACTTC. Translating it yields CSASQETQYF.

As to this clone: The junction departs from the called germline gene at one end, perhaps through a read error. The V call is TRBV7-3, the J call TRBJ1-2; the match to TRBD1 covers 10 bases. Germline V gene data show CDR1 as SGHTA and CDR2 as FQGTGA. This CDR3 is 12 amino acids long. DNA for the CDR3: TGTGCCAGCAGCTCCGACAGGGGGCTCACTAGCTTC. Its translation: CASSSDRGLTSF.

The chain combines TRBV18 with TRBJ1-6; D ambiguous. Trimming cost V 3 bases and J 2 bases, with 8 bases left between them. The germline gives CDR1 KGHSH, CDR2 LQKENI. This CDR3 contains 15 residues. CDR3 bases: TGTGCCAGCTCACCGGACGGGACCTATAATTCACCCCTCCACTTT. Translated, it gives CASSPDGTYNSPLHF.